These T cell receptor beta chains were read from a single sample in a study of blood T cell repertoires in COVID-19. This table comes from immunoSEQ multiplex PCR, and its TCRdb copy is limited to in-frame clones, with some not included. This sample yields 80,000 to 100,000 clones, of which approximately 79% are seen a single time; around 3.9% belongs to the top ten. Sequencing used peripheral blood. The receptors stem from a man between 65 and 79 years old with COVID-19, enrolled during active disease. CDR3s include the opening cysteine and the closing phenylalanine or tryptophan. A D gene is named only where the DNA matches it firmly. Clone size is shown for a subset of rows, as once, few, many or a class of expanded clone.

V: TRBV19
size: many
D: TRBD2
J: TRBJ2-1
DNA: TGTGCCAGTAGGCGACTAGCGGGAGCTGGGGTGCAGTTCTTC
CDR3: CASRRLAGAGVQFF

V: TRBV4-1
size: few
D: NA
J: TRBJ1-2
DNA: TGCGCCAGCAGCCGCCAAGGGGTAACCTCTAACTATGGCTACACCTTC
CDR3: CASSRQGVTSNYGYTF

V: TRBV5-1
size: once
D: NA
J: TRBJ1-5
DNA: TGCGCCAGCAGCTTGGCCTCCGGACAGAATCAGCCCCAGCATTTT
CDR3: CASSLASGQNQPQHF

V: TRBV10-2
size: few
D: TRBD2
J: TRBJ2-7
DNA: TGCGCCAGCGGACTAGCGGGGGCCTACGAGCAGTACTTC
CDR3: CASGLAGAYEQYF

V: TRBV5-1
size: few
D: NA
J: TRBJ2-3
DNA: TGCGCCAGCAGCTTCGGGGGAAGCACAGATACGCAGTATTTT
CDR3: CASSFGGSTDTQYF

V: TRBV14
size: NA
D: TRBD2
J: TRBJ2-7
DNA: TGTGCCAGCAGCCCTAGTACCCGGGGACTAGCGGGAGTTCGCGAGCAGTACTTC
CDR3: CASSPSTRGLAGVREQYF

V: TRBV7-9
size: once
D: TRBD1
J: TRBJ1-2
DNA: TGTGCCAGCAGGCCTGACAGGGGCGAGCACTATGGCTACACCTTC
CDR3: CASRPDRGEHYGYTF

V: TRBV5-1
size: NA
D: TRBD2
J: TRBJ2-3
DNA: TGCGCCAGCAGCTTGGGGAGGCTAGCGGGAGATTTAGATACGCAGTATTTT
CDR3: CASSLGRLAGDLDTQYF

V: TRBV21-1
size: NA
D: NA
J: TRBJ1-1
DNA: TGTGCCAGCAGCCCGGGCGGGACAGGGGGTTCGAACACTGAAGCTTTCTTT
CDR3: CASSPGGTGGSNTEAFF

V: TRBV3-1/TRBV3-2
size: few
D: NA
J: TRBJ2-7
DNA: TGTGCCAGCAGCCAAGCCTCGGCGGTAGCGGTTGTAGAGTACTTC
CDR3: CASSQASAVAVVEYF

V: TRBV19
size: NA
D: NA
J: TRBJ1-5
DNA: TGTGCCAGTAGCACCTTCGAGAATCAGCCCCAGCATTTT
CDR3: CASSTFENQPQHF

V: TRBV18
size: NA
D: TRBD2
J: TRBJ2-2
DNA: TGTGCCAGCTATGTACTTAAACCGGGACTAGCGGAGACCGGGGAGCTGTTTTTT
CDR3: CASYVLKPGLAETGELFF

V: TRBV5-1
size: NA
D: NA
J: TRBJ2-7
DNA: TGCGCCAGCAGCTTGGGACAGGCCAAAACCTACGAGCAGTACTTC
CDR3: CASSLGQAKTYEQYF

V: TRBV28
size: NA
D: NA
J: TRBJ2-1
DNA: TGTGCCAGCAGTTTATACGCGGGAAATGAGCAGTTCTTC
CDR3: CASSLYAGNEQFF

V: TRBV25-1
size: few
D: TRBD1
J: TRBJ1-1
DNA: TGTGCCAGCAGTGGGTGGGAGACAGGGGGTAACACTGAAGCTTTCTTT
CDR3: CASSGWETGGNTEAFF

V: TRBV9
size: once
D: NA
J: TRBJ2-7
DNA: TGTGCCAGCAGCCCATACGACTTGCCCTCCTACGAGCAGTACTTC
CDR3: CASSPYDLPSYEQYF

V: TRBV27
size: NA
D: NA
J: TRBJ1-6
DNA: TGTGCCAGCAGCCCCAGGGGCTCCTATAATTCACCCCTCCACTTT
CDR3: CASSPRGSYNSPLHF